The following is a T cell receptor (beta chain) sequence with its context. The antigen remains undetermined. The data derive from a study of post-analysis software for immune sequencing data. Study in general: Disease courses included relapsing-remitting, secondary progressive and progressive-relapsing multiple sclerosis. Study outcomes and limitations: Controls showed significantly higher normalized Chao1 diversity than did multiple sclerosis patients.

Carried by the TCR beta cDNA libraries were unique molecular identifiers. TCRdb used MiXCR to reprocess the PCR reads, holding one entry per CDR3 protein. The table has around 440,000 distinct CDR3 sequences, roughly 46% seen once; the top ten hold 9.5% to 13%. The sequencing sample was made of blood. The receptor was isolated from a girl aged 10 to 17 with multiple sclerosis.

CDR3 coding DNA: TGTGCCAGCAGCTCAAGGGGCCAGCCCCTCTACAATGAGCAGTTCTTC. Its translation is CASSSRGQPLYNEQFF. V is TRBV7-2 and J is TRBJ2-1, with a weak D call TRBD1 (5 bases). CDR1 is SGHTA, CDR2 FQGNSA, per germline. Trimming removed 4 bases at V and 3 bases at J, with 16 bases between. The CDR3 is 16 amino acids.